This T cell receptor beta chain was recorded in a study of T cells in Graves' hyperthyroidism and ophthalmopathy (dated by TCRdb to between 2018 and 2020). Turning to the overall study: Peripheral blood samples were taken at initial diagnosis, before any treatment was given. The 100 discovery patients were divided at random into training and test sets in a 7:3 ratio. After blood sampling, hyperthyroidism patients were treated with methimazole at a starting dose of 30 mg daily, and ophthalmopathy patients were treated with high-dose intravenous methylprednisolone. Thyroid tissue and blood T-cell repertoires from more than five Graves' hyperthyroidism patients were also compared in the study. TCR Vbeta CDR3 sequencing of 130 to 150 peripheral blood samples (43 ophthalmopathy, approximately 80 hyperthyroidism and some 17 progressor patients) is reported in the paper. Prospective prediction of ophthalmopathy was tested in an independent validation cohort of some 20 hyperthyroidism patients and some 17 patients who later progressed to ophthalmopathy. A discovery cohort of approximately 100 patients, about 44 with Graves' ophthalmopathy and approximately 55 with stable Graves' hyperthyroidism, was used to find distinguishing TCR V-J signatures. Study-level results and caveats: Blood samples also contained most of the expanded thyroid clonotypes (frequency above 0.001), which suggests that blood repertoires may reflect thyroid immune responses. In validation, progression to ophthalmopathy was predicted by the model with 70.59% sensitivity and 72% to 80% specificity, a median of approximately 7.1 months before onset. A 13 V-J signature model separated ophthalmopathy from stable hyperthyroidism, with around 90% sensitivity and 81% to 82% specificity in cross-validation and 80%/75% in testing. Sample size was not statistically predetermined, and blinding of investigators to group allocation was not performed.

V and J are truncated by 2 bases and 0 bases respectively, leaving an intervening sequence of 10 bases. The CDR1 and CDR2 encoded by the germline V gene are LGHNA and YNFKEQ. The CDR3 holds 16 amino acids from the cysteine to the phenylalanine. Just the 48-base CDR3 DNA is kept, in frame starting at base 1. TCR beta CDR3 regions were amplified from RNA transcripts. A first-round RT-PCR of the TCR CDR3 used the HTBI primer set with the Qiagen OneStep RT-PCR kit. Libraries were constructed in a second round of multiplex PCR, after which size selection and purification were carried out. Paired-end sequencing of the libraries was performed with 100 bp reads on an Illumina HiSeq2000. Per the original workflow: SOAPnuke was used to process the raw data, removing reads that contained adapters or uncalled bases, had a mean Phred below 15, or lacked an exact match to the constant primer or identifier. COPE v1.2.5 was used to merge the high-quality paired reads, and each unique nucleotide sequence was defined as a clonotype. MiTCR v1.1 was used to align clonotypes to the IMGT TRBV, TRBD and TRBJ reference segments. The analysis included only V-J combinations with a frequency above 0.0001, which together covered approximately 99% of the repertoires. A TCS score was defined as the ratio of F50 (clonal expansion) to E x V (chaos), with BLOSUM62-based TCRdist applied between CDR3 peptides within each V-J. Welch's t-statistics and random forest reduced several hundred V-J features to 13, which were used in a naive Bayes classifier (R e1071). The public reads were reanalyzed by TCRdb: fastp trimming at Q25, MiXCR alignment, in-frame beta chains only. Rows with one shared CDR3 protein collapse into an entry with the most common genes and DNA. The V and J calls and clone size come from TCRdb's table, not from the authors' own analysis. This sample is represented by roughly 600,000 distinct CDR3 sequences; approximately 15% of them were singletons. In total, the top ten clones hold about 12% of the sample.

Moderately to severely active disease, a Clinical Activity Score of at least 3, a NOSPECS grade of at least 4, and a duration under 3 months were present in ophthalmopathy patients. The study excluded patients with uncontrolled infections, other autoimmune diseases, pregnancy or lactation. Diagnoses were based on clinical symptoms, serum thyroxine and TRAb, thyroid ultrasound and orbital computed tomography. PBMCs were separated from over 9 ml of fresh peripheral blood using Ficoll-Paque density gradient centrifugation. Total RNA was extracted with Trizol reagent, and quality was checked on an Agilent 2100 Bioanalyzer. A few counts support this clonotype. Its antigen is still unknown. No base qualities exist here, and no much larger clone lies one base off it.

This clonotype originated in a woman in her forties or fifties with Graves' ophthalmopathy. Recombination connected TRBV4-2 to TRBJ2-2; D gene: possibly TRBD2, on 6 matching bases. Sequences were obtained from blood. CDR3 region: CASSQNAGSNTGELFF. At the DNA level, the sequence is TGTGCCAGCAGCCAAAACGCGGGATCGAACACCGGGGAGCTGTTTTTT.